This T cell receptor beta chain was found in a study of cytomegalovirus exposure and HLA in healthy donors. A multiplex PCR was run with 60 Vbeta primers and 13 Jbeta primers. In the authors' methods: A follow-up analysis tallied about 80 million unique TCR beta chains, 9 million to 11 million shared. TCRdb's table, derived via immunoSEQ multiplex PCR, lists solely in-frame clones and lacks some. That table gives V, J and clone size, and the DNA gave D and trimming. The sample has 200,000 to 250,000 clones; 70% to 80% are singletons. The CDR3 is 17 amino acids. Looked up from germline, CDR1 is MNHEY and CDR2 is SMNVEV (reference sequence). Trimming took 5 bases from V and 7 from J; bases not matched to a gene: 16.

The clonotype originates from a man between 35 and 55 years old in good health and CMV-seronegative. Sequences were obtained from PBMCs. V is TRBV27 and J is TRBJ2-1, with TRBD2 identical over 8 bases. CDR3 bases: TGTGCCAGCAGTACAAGGGGACTAGTACTCAAAGGGAATGAGCAGTTCTTC. The encoded protein is CASSTRGLVLKGNEQFF.